A selection of T cell receptor beta chains follows, all from one sample in a study of T cell responses to AZD1222 COVID-19 vaccine. Clones were sequenced by immunoSEQ multiplex PCR, and TCRdb holds only the in-frame ones, with some missing. The sample carries around 120,000 clones, 86% recorded once. This sample comprised peripheral blood, obtained 28 days after the second AZD1222 dose. These receptors were obtained from an adult who received the AZD1222 COVID-19 vaccine. Each CDR3 is given with its conserved first and last residue. D genes are given only for firm matches. Only part of the rows carry a size: once, few, many, or a class if the clone is expanded.

abundance	v_gene	j_gene	d_gene	CDR3aa	CDR3nt
NA	TRBV10-3	TRBJ2-3	NA	CATLLSNTDTQYF	TGTGCCACCCTCTTGTCAAACACAGATACGCAGTATTTT
NA	TRBV2	TRBJ2-2	NA	CASSERAGGDTGELFF	TGTGCCAGCAGTGAACGGGCAGGGGGGGACACCGGGGAGCTGTTTTTT
NA	TRBV7-2	TRBJ2-7	TRBD1	CASSTPTGQIYEQYF	TGTGCCAGCAGCACGCCGACAGGGCAGATCTACGAGCAGTACTTC
NA	TRBV6-5	TRBJ2-3	TRBD1	CASSYMTGKDTQYF	TGTGCCAGCAGTTACATGACAGGGAAGGATACGCAGTATTTT
few	TRBV5-5	TRBJ2-7	TRBD1	CASGQESYEQYF	TGTGCCAGCGGACAGGAGTCCTACGAGCAGTACTTC
NA	TRBV5-6	TRBJ1-3	NA	CASSLLDGLVGNTIYF	TGTGCCAGCAGCCTCCTCGACGGCCTCGTTGGAAACACCATATATTTT
NA	TRBV27	TRBJ1-1	NA	CASSDWGRVTEAFF	TGTGCCAGCAGCGACTGGGGCCGCGTCACTGAAGCTTTCTTT
NA	TRBV29-1	TRBJ1-2	NA	CSVVRGVDGYTF	TGCAGCGTCGTACGGGGGGTGGATGGCTACACCTTC
NA	TRBV14	TRBJ2-3	NA	CASSHGQGIDTQYF	TGTGCCAGCAGCCATGGCCAAGGGATAGATACGCAGTATTTT
NA	TRBV5-4	TRBJ1-1	NA	CASSLVGGDEAFF	TGTGCCAGCAGCTTGGTAGGGGGGGATGAAGCTTTCTTT
NA	TRBV5-1	TRBJ2-3	NA	CASSLADADTQYF	TGCGCCAGCAGCTTGGCTGACGCAGATACGCAGTATTTT
NA	TRBV7-9	TRBJ2-7	NA	CASSYGLYEQYF	TGTGCCAGCAGCTACGGACTTTACGAGCAGTACTTC
NA	TRBV7-9	TRBJ1-2	NA	CASSLADGFGYTF	TGTGCCAGCAGCTTAGCAGACGGCTTTGGCTACACCTTC
NA	TRBV4-1	TRBJ1-2	NA	CASSQDVAGRVEDYGYTF	TGCGCCAGCAGCCAAGATGTGGCAGGCAGGGTCGAGGACTATGGCTACACCTTC
NA	TRBV5-1	TRBJ1-5	NA	CASSAGHRGNQPQHF	TGCGCCAGCAGCGCGGGCCATCGGGGCAATCAGCCCCAGCATTTT
NA	TRBV6-5	TRBJ2-7	NA	CASSPQGPQLHEQYF	TGTGCCAGCAGTCCGCAGGGGCCCCAACTACACGAGCAGTACTTC
NA	TRBV24-1	TRBJ2-1	TRBD2	CATSDSRPGLAVRKRDEQFF	TGTGCCACCAGTGATTCCCGTCCGGGACTAGCGGTACGTAAAAGGGATGAGCAGTTCTTC
once	TRBV10-3	TRBJ1-6	NA	CAISEGQNNSPLHF	TGTGCCATCAGTGAAGGCCAGAATAATTCACCCCTCCACTTT
NA	TRBV19	TRBJ1-1	NA	CASSLSNVGTEAFF	TGTGCCAGTAGTCTAAGCAACGTTGGCACTGAAGCTTTCTTT
NA	TRBV3-1/TRBV3-2	TRBJ1-5	TRBD1	CASSQDGTEYQPQHF	TGTGCCAGCAGCCAAGATGGGACAGAGTATCAGCCCCAGCATTTT
NA	TRBV30	TRBJ1-6	TRBD1	CAWSYGTGGFYNSPLHF	TGTGCCTGGAGTTATGGGACAGGGGGATTCTATAATTCACCCCTCCACTTT
NA	TRBV7-2	TRBJ1-2	TRBD1	CASSATGTGYGYTF	TGTGCCAGCAGCGCGACCGGGACAGGGTATGGCTACACCTTC
NA	TRBV5-4	TRBJ1-2	TRBD1	CASSLGRDRGESNYGYTF	TGTGCCAGCAGCTTGGGCCGGGACAGAGGCGAATCTAACTATGGCTACACCTTC
NA	TRBV6-5	TRBJ2-5	TRBD1	CASRRQGHFQETQYF	TGTGCCAGCCGCCGACAGGGGCATTTCCAAGAGACCCAGTACTTC
NA	TRBV19	TRBJ2-3	NA	CASSIGTDSTDTQYF	TGTGCCAGTAGTATTGGGACCGACTCCACAGATACGCAGTATTTT
NA	TRBV6-5	TRBJ2-2	TRBD2	CASSYLGLAGTGELFF	TGTGCCAGCAGTTACCTGGGACTAGCGGGGACCGGGGAGCTGTTTTTT
NA	TRBV5-5	TRBJ1-5	TRBD1	CASSLTLLTGNQPQHF	TGTGCCAGCAGCTTGACTCTCTTGACAGGGAATCAGCCCCAGCATTTT
NA	TRBV10-3	TRBJ2-1	NA	CAISESQGRGNEQFF	TGTGCCATCAGTGAAAGCCAGGGTAGAGGTAATGAGCAGTTCTTC
NA	TRBV5-4	TRBJ1-1	NA	CASSLDEGNMNTEAFF	TGTGCCAGCAGCTTGGACGAAGGGAACATGAACACTGAAGCTTTCTTT
NA	TRBV6-5	TRBJ2-2	TRBD1	CASSYSQTGGTGELFF	TGTGCCAGCAGTTACTCCCAGACAGGGGGCACCGGGGAGCTGTTTTTT
NA	TRBV19	TRBJ2-3	TRBD1	CASSTRSGTGDTDTQYF	TGTGCCAGTAGTACCCGTTCCGGGACAGGGGACACAGATACGCAGTATTTT
NA	TRBV18	TRBJ1-2	TRBD1	CASSPIPGTGGLVYGYTF	TGTGCCAGCTCACCTATACCCGGGACAGGGGGCCTCGTCTATGGCTACACCTTC
NA	TRBV28	TRBJ2-7	TRBD1	CASSAPGGPPGYEQYF	TGTGCCAGCAGTGCTCCAGGGGGCCCCCCGGGCTACGAGCAGTACTTC
NA	TRBV5-5	TRBJ2-2	NA	CASSLWAGASNTGELFF	TGTGCCAGCAGCTTGTGGGCCGGGGCGTCGAACACCGGGGAGCTGTTTTTT
NA	TRBV7-9	TRBJ2-2	TRBD1	CASGQGANTGELFF	TGTGCCAGCGGACAGGGGGCGAACACCGGGGAGCTGTTTTTT
NA	TRBV7-6	TRBJ1-5	NA	CASSLSAKGDSNQPQHF	TGTGCCAGCAGCTTATCCGCGAAGGGGGATAGCAATCAGCCCCAGCATTTT
NA	TRBV5-1	TRBJ2-5	TRBD1	CASSPDRGHETQYF	TGCGCCAGCAGCCCGGACAGGGGGCACGAGACCCAGTACTTC
NA	TRBV11-2	TRBJ1-1	TRBD1	CASSTQGGTEAFF	TGTGCCAGCAGTACTCAGGGGGGAACTGAAGCTTTCTTT
NA	TRBV6-1	TRBJ2-3	NA	CASSEFRSGSTDTQYF	TGTGCCAGCAGTGAATTTAGGAGCGGCAGCACAGATACGCAGTATTTT
NA	TRBV27	TRBJ1-2	TRBD1	CASRLTGRNYGYTF	TGTGCCAGCAGACTGACAGGGCGCAACTATGGCTACACCTTC
few	TRBV6-1	TRBJ2-3	NA	CASSESQGATDTQYF	TGTGCCAGCAGTGAATCGCAGGGCGCCACAGATACGCAGTATTTT
once	TRBV6-1	TRBJ2-1	TRBD2	CASSVETSGGSYNEQFF	TGTGCCAGCAGTGTGGAGACTAGCGGGGGCTCCTACAATGAGCAGTTCTTC